This record looks at one T cell receptor (beta chain) sequence and its context. The data originate from a study of technical replicates of blood from a handful of donors. Germline V gene data show CDR1 as GTSNPN and CDR2 as SVGIG (reference sequence). V was trimmed by 3 bases and J by 6 bases, leaving 17 bases between them. The CDR3 is 14 amino acids. TCRdb's table, derived via immunoSEQ multiplex PCR, lists solely in-frame clones and lacks some. The data show 87,000 or so clones, approximately 95% seen once. V is TRBV30 and J is TRBJ1-1, with a tentative D call TRBD1 (6 bases). The TCR comes from a human donor in good health. The sequenced sample consisted of T cells isolated from PBMCs. This CDR3 reads CAWRPPSGVPEAFF. For the CDR3, the DNA is TGTGCCTGGAGGCCCCCCTCAGGGGTCCCTGAAGCTTTCTTT.